The subject of this entry is one T cell receptor (beta chain). This sample is drawn from a study of blood T cell repertoires in COVID-19. For the study at large: Collection of acute and convalescent COVID-19 samples took place in the United States, Italy and Spain. The cDNA or gDNA used as material had been derived from T cells, B-cell-depleted T cells, or PBMCs.

CDR3 length: 15 residues. J was trimmed by 5 bases and V by 3 bases; bases with no gene match: 6. Germline CDR1 LNHDA, CDR2 SQIVND (reference sequence). Original processing methods: Amplified reference gene primers provided the basis for estimating nucleated cell counts. Clones were read by immunoSEQ multiplex PCR, and TCRdb kept only the in-frame ones, dropping some. V and J calls and clone size follow that table, whereas D and trimming were derived from the DNA. The data contain fewer than 300,000 clones, about nine tenths of them singletons. Material for sequencing was peripheral blood. The clonotype originates from a man aged 55 to 70 who had recovered from COVID-19. The chain uses TRBV19 and TRBJ1-2, with TRBD1 matching over 10 bases. The CDR3: CASSMMTGGIYGYTF. The CDR3 DNA reads TGTGCCAGTAGTATGATGACAGGGGGCATATATGGCTACACCTTC.